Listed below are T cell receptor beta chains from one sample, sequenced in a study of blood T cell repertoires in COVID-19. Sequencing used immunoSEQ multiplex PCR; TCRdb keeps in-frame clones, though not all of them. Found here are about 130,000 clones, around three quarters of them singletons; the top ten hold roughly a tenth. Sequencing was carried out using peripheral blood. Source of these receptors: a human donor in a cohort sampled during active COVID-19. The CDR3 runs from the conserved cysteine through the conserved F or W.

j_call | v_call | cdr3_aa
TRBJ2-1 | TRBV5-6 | CASSLRLGQLRDEQFF
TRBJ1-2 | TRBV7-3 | CASSPTGGDYGYTF
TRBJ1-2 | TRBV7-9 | CASQTRRGTGVGYTF
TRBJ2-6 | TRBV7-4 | CASSLLETRLSSGANVLTF
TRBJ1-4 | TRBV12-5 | CASGLNTADEKLFF
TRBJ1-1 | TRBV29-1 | CSVEPTGIGTEAFF
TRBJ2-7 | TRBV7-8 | CASSSPRGTGLTYEQYF
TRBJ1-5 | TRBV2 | CASSTSNGNQPQHF
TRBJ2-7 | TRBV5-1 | CASSYNRDSSYEQYF
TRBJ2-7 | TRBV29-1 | CSVGQSSYEQYF
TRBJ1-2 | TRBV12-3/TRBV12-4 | CASSAGIRGYTF
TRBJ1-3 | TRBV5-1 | CASSLGQGGGNTIYF
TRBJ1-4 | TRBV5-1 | CASKGLGNNEKLFF
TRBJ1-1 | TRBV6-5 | CASSYSRGGAEAFF
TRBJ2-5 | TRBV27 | CASTFTGFTQETQYF
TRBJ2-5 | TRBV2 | CASNERGLGETQYF
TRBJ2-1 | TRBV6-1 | CASSEETGNNEQFF
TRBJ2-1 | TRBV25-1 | CASGSGTGVNEQFF
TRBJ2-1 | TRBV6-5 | CASSYPFGEQFF
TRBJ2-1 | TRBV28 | CASSLGGTGGYNEQFF
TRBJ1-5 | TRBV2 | CASSVAVDQPQHF
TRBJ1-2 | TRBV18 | CASSRGTGNSNYGYTF
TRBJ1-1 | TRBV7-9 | CASSKRGQGAFF
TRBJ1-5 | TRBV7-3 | CASSLQGNQPQHF
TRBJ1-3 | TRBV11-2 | CASSPVPGNTIYF
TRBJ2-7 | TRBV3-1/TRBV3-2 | CASSQEGNSGYEQYF
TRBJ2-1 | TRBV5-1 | CASSLEDGGGEQFF
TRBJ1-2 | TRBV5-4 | CASSLDSYGYTF
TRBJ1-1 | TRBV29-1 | CSVERGGVSNTEAFF
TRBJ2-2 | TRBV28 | CASSSVAWTGGFLDYVLFF
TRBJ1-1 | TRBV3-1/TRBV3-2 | CASSRRGEPEAFF
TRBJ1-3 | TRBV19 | CASSDGPGNTIYF